One and the same sample provided the 5 T cell receptor beta chains below, sequenced in a study of beta chain features in type 1 diabetes (dated by TCRdb to about 2018). Receptors were amplified or captured by the immunoSEQ multiplex PCR assay. All of the isolated RNA was reverse transcribed with the High Capacity cDNA Reverse Transcription Kit, so expressed TCRB transcripts were sequenced. This is the immuneACCESS table as TCRdb keeps it, with only in-frame sequences that have V and J called. A part of the clones is gone; compared with another copy, unresolved V genes explain less than half, and the rest is unexplained. Within this sample are under 550,000 clones, with roughly 11% of them counted one time only. The ten largest clones add up to over 0.035% of the sample. The sample was naive CD4+ T cells from blood. This specimen's cell subset or site label, per the study, means: true naive CD4+ T cells. These receptors were obtained from a woman under 30 in good health.

The rearrangement links TRBV7-6 to TRBJ2-5; 7 bases line up with TRBD1. This CDR3 region has 15 residues. V shed 4 bases and J 2 bases; nucleotides not matched to a gene: 7. Looked up from germline, CDR1 is SGHVS and CDR2 is FNYEAQ. CDR3 nucleotides: TGTGCCAGCAGCTCAAGACAGGGTTGGCAAGAGACCCAGTACTTC. This translates into CASSSRQGWQETQYF.

This clone was observed a handful of times. The chain has TRBV18 and TRBJ2-2; D is unclear. The CDR3 totals 11 residues. The germline CDR1 and CDR2 sequences are KGHSH and LQKENI. Between the trimmed V and J ends, which lost 8 bases and 4 bases, there was a span of 5 bases. The chain's CDR3 is CASTLTGELFF. Written as DNA, the CDR3 is TGTGCCAGCACCCTCACCGGGGAGCTGTTTTTT.

This clone was counted between two and nine times. The V call is TRBV7-9, the J call TRBJ2-5; D not certain. V lost 2 bases, J lost 7 bases, and 8 bases lay in between. Germline values: CDR1 SEHNR, CDR2 FQNEAQ (reference sequence). The CDR3 is 12 residues long. The CDR3 nucleotides read TGTGCCAGCAGCTTACCTTGGGGGACCCAGTACTTC. This codes for CASSLPWGTQYF.

This clone was detected a few times. The V and J genes are TRBV5-4 and TRBJ2-7; the D is unclear. V was clipped by 2 bases and J by 5 bases, with 5 bases between them. In germline, CDR1 is SGHNT, CDR2 YYREEE (reference sequence). The CDR3 covers 11 residues. This CDR3 reads CASSFGNEQYF. DNA of the CDR3: TGTGCCAGCAGCTTCGGTAACGAGCAGTACTTC.

The chain employs TRBV11-2 and TRBJ2-1; D perhaps matches TRBD1 (5 bases). The CDR3 is 13 amino acids. Trimming removed 2 bases at V and 9 bases at J, with 11 bases between. Germline-derived CDR1 and CDR2 are SGHAT and FQNNGV. CDR3 in DNA: TGTGCCAGCAGCTTACAGGGTAATGTTGAGCAGTTCTTC. It codes for CASSLQGNVEQFF.